This TCR beta chain was obtained from a study of T cells after yellow fever vaccination (dated by TCRdb to between 2018 and 2021). Background on the whole study: The SMART-Seq v4 Ultra Low Input RNA kit was used to prepare libraries from fractions with low cell numbers. To follow T-cell clones before and after both primary and booster YFV17D yellow fever vaccination, bulk TCR alpha and beta repertoires underwent longitudinal sequencing. Two healthy male donors made up the cohort, one aged 18 to 30 years and the other aged 30 to 40 years. Blood samples were taken at several timepoints before and after primary and secondary immunization, and bulk PBMC replicates and cell subsets were isolated. Points the paper makes about the study in general: After the booster, most of the clones that had expanded following primary vaccination were detected again (almost 98% of CD4 and roughly nine tenths of CD8), which suggests that memory was broadly maintained. Because only a couple of donors were included in the study, the extent to which the findings can be generalized is limited. A small fraction of clonotypes showed up in both the CD4 and CD8 compartments, probably as a result of convergent recombination. Compared with the primary T-cell response, the secondary T-cell response was faster but weaker, reaching its peak on day 5 rather than on day 15. Computational filtering was needed because FACS-sorted repertoires could contain abundant contaminating clonotypes from the bulk population.

TCR cDNA was synthesized by 5'RACE template switching, through which a universal primer site and unique molecular identifiers were introduced. cDNA synthesis was primed from both the TCR alpha and TCR beta constant segments. Library amplification involved two PCR steps, and the second step added sample barcodes and sequencing adapters. Sequencing of libraries was performed on Illumina HiSeq 2500 (2x100 bp) or NovaSeq (2x150 bp). In the authors' own workflow: Reads were demultiplexed and collapsed into UMI consensus sequences with MIGEC, and V(D)J alignment was performed with MiXCR. Using edgeR on replicate PBMC samples, clonotypes were called vaccine-responding if FDR was below 0.01 and the log2 fold change was above 5 up to day 15. Each bulk clonotype received a CD4 or CD8 identity based on whether the sequenced CD4 or CD8 repertoire contained that clonotype at higher abundance. TCRdb redid the processing of the public reads, applying fastp at Q25 and MiXCR, and retained in-frame beta chains. Rows with one shared CDR3 protein collapse into an entry with the most common genes and DNA. These V and J calls rely on TCRdb rather than the paper's analysis. In this sample the table shows some 600,000 distinct CDR3 sequences, 9% to 15% of which occur a single time. About 15% of the sample goes to the ten largest clones.

Of note for this clonotype: The antigen this receptor binds is unknown. No base-level quality is on record; no much larger clone is a single base apart.

The V end loses 0 bases and the J end loses 7 bases, and a stretch of 22 bases separates them. The CDR3 numbers 18 residues from cysteine through phenylalanine. Only the CDR3 DNA is retained, 54 bases long and in frame from the first base. Based on the germline V gene (reference sequence), the CDR1 and CDR2 sequences are LNHNV and YYDKDF. In light of the paper, this sample's treatment or condition label describes: live attenuated yellow fever vaccine strain. At each blood-draw timepoint, two biological replicates of bulk PBMCs were collected. PBMCs were isolated from peripheral blood using a standard Ficoll-Paque protocol. RNA was extracted with TriZol from bulk PBMCs, CD4 and CD8 fractions, and dextramer-positive and dextramer-negative fractions.

The TCR sequence derives from a man aged 25-40 years who received the YFV17D yellow fever vaccine. The rearrangement joined TRBV15 to TRBJ2-1; the D gene is possibly TRBD1 or TRBD2, with 5 bases matching each. Sequences were derived from PBMCs, sampled on the day of the yellow fever booster vaccination. The CDR3 corresponds to CATSRDRGILGSLNEQFF. The DNA reads as follows: TGTGCCACCAGCAGAGATCGGGGCATTTTAGGGAGCCTTAATGAGCAGTTCTTC.